The present T cell receptor beta chain was sequenced within a study of response to subunit inactivated influenza vaccine. TCRdb reanalysed the RT-PCR reads using MiXCR and keeps one entry per CDR3 protein. The data show over 650,000 distinct CDR3 sequences, about a fifth seen once. The germline CDR1 and CDR2 sequences are ENHRY and SYGVKD. The V segment lost 2 bases and the J segment 10 bases; nucleotides outside the gene matches: 10. This CDR3 has 15 residues. The source is a man aged 45-60 years who received an inactivated influenza vaccine. Sequenced material: PBMCs from blood, taken about 5 days after vaccination. V and J are TRBV10-3 and TRBJ1-1; 10 bases are a match to TRBD1. The CDR3 DNA reads as TGTGCCATCAGTGAGGGCCCCGGGACAGGGGCGGGAGCTTTCTTT. This encodes CAISEGPGTGAGAFF.